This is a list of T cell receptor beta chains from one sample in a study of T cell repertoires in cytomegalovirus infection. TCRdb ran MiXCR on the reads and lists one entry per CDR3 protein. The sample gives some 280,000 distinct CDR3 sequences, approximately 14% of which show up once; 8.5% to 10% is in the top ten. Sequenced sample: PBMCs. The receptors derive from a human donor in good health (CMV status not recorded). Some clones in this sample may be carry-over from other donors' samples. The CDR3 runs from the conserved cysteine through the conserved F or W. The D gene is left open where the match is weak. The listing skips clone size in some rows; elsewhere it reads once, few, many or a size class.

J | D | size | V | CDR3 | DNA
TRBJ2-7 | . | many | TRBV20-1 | CSAHGALSYEQYF | TGCAGTGCTCACGGGGCCCTCTCCTACGAGCAGTACTTC
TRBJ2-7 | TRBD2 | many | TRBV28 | CASSLFASGVASYEQYF | TGTGCCAGCAGTTTATTTGCTAGCGGGGTTGCCTCCTACGAGCAGTACTTC
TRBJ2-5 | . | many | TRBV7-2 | CASSWPIADQETQYF | TGTGCCAGCAGCTGGCCCATAGCGGATCAAGAGACCCAGTACTTC
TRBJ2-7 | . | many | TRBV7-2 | CASSFLDSTYEQYF | TGTGCCAGCAGCTTCCTTGACTCCACCTACGAGCAGTACTTC
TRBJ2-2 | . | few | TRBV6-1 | CASSGLPTGELFF | TGTGCCAGCAGCGGACTCCCGACCGGGGAGCTGTTTTTT
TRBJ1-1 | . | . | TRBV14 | CASSWGGSSRAFF | TGTGCCAGCAGCTGGGGGGGTTCGTCTCGGGCTTTCTTT
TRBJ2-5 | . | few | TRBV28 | CASTPSPGRVGQETQYF | TGTGCCAGCACACCTTCCCCGGGCAGGGTTGGCCAAGAGACCCAGTACTTC
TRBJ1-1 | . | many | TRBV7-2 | CASSLVWLGTEAFF | TGTGCCAGCAGCTTAGTTTGGTTAGGCACTGAAGCTTTCTTT
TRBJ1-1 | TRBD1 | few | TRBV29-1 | CSVSWDSEAFF | TGCAGCGTTAGTTGGGACAGCGAAGCTTTCTTT
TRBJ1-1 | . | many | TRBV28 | CASSNTEAFF | TGTGCCAGCAGTAACACTGAAGCTTTCTTT
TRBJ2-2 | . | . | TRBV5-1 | CASSFGGITGELFF | TGCGCCAGCAGCTTCGGTGGGATCACCGGGGAGCTGTTTTTT
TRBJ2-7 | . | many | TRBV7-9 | CASSISSGPYEQYF | TGTGCCAGCAGCATATCCTCGGGACCCTACGAGCAGTACTTC
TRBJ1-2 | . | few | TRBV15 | CATTPRVDAAAIYGYTF | TGTGCCACCACCCCCCGCGTTGATGCGGCGGCCATCTATGGCTACACCTTC
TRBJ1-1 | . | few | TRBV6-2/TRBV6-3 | CASSLLQANTEAFF | TGTGCCAGCAGCCTCCTACAGGCGAACACTGAAGCTTTCTTT
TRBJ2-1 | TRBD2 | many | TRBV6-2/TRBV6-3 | CASSSGLALVDNEQFF | TGTGCCAGCAGCTCCGGACTAGCGTTAGTGGACAATGAGCAGTTCTTC
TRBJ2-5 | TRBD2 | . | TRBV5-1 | CASSLGGVAVEETQYF | TGTGCCAGCAGCTTGGGGGGGGTAGCGGTGGAAGAGACCCAGTACTTC
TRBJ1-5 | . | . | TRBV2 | CASSGRSDSNQPQHF | TGTGCCAGCAGTGGGAGGTCTGATAGCAATCAGCCCCAGCATTTT
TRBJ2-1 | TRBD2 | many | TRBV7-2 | CASSLGLAGGQSSYNEQFF | TGTGCCAGCAGCCTCGGACTAGCGGGAGGGCAGAGCTCCTACAATGAGCAGTTCTTC
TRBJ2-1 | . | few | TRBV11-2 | CASSLDWGGDEQFF | TGTGCCAGCAGCTTAGATTGGGGGGGCGATGAGCAGTTCTTC
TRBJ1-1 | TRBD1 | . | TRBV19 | CASSIGVLGQGKNTEAFF | TGTGCCAGTAGTATAGGAGTTTTGGGACAGGGCAAGAACACTGAAGCTTTCTTT
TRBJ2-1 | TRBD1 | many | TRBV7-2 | CASSLGTGDYNEQFF | TGTGCCAGCAGCCTCGGGACAGGGGATTACAATGAGCAGTTCTTC
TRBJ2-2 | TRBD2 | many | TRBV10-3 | CAISESRGSNTGELFF | TGTGCCATCAGTGAGTCGCGCGGGAGTAACACCGGGGAGCTGTTTTTT
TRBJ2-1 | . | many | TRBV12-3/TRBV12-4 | CASSLGPTFSYNEQFF | TGTGCCAGCAGTTTAGGACCCACCTTCTCCTACAATGAGCAGTTCTTC
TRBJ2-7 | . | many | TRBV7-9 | CASSSPNGGPREQYF | TGTGCCAGCAGCTCCCCCAACGGGGGGCCGCGAGAGCAGTACTTC
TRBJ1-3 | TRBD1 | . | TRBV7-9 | CASSSDRGRLGNTIYF | TGTGCCAGCAGCTCGGACAGGGGGCGCCTTGGAAACACCATATATTTT
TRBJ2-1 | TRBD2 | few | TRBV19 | CASSPRLAGGHNEQFF | TGTGCCAGTAGTCCTCGACTAGCGGGAGGCCACAATGAGCAGTTCTTC
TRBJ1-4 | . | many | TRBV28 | CASSLIGGSNEKLFF | TGTGCCAGCAGTCTAATTGGGGGGTCTAATGAAAAACTGTTTTTT
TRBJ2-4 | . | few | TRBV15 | CATSRDLPQANIQYF | TGTGCCACCAGCAGAGATCTCCCACAGGCCAACATTCAGTACTTC
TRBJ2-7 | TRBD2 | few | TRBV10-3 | CAISEPNWPSGEQYF | TGTGCCATCAGTGAGCCAAACTGGCCTAGCGGCGAGCAGTACTTC
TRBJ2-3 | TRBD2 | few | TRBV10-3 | CAISGGLAGGQITDTQYF | TGTGCCATCAGTGGAGGTCTAGCGGGGGGACAAATCACAGATACGCAGTATTTT
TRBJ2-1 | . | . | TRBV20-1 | CSAREELYNEQFF | TGCAGTGCTAGAGAGGAACTCTACAATGAGCAGTTCTTC
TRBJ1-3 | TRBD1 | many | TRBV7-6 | CASSSTGTFSGNTIYF | TGTGCCAGCAGCTCGACAGGGACCTTCTCTGGAAACACCATATATTTT
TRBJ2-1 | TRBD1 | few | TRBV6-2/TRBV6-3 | CASSPDRAYHNEQFF | TGTGCCAGCAGCCCGGACAGGGCCTATCACAATGAGCAGTTCTTC
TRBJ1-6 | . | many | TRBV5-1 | CASSLEGAGSPLHF | TGCGCCAGCAGCTTAGAAGGGGCCGGGTCACCCCTCCACTTT
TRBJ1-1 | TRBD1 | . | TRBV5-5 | CASSPYQGAPVTEAFF | TGTGCCAGCAGCCCCTATCAGGGGGCGCCGGTCACTGAAGCTTTCTTT
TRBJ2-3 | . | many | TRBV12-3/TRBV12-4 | CASSPSDGTDTQYF | TGTGCCAGCAGTCCCTCGGACGGCACAGATACGCAGTATTTT
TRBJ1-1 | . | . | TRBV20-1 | CSAPGRRADTEAFF | TGCAGTGCACCCGGTCGGAGGGCCGACACTGAAGCTTTCTTT
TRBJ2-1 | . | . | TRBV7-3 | CASSLTPRNNEQFF | TGTGCCAGCAGCTTAACTCCTAGGAACAATGAGCAGTTCTTC
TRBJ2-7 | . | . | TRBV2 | CASRDWSYEQYF | TGTGCCAGCCGGGACTGGTCCTACGAGCAGTACTTC
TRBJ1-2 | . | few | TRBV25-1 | CASSVGPGKIPFYGYTF | TGTGCCAGCAGTGTGGGTCCCGGGAAAATCCCTTTCTATGGCTACACCTTC
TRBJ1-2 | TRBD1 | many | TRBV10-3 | CAISRDREIDGYTF | TGTGCCATCAGCCGGGACAGGGAAATCGATGGCTACACCTTC
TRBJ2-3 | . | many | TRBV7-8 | CASSLAEERYTDTQYF | TGTGCCAGCAGCTTAGCGGAGGAACGGTACACAGATACGCAGTATTTT
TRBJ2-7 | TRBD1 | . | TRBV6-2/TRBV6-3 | CASSRLSGTGGYEQYF | TGTGCCAGCAGCCGGCTTTCCGGGACAGGGGGCTACGAGCAGTACTTC
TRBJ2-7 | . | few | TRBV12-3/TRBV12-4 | CASSLGYPSYEQYF | TGTGCCAGCAGTTTAGGCTACCCCTCCTACGAGCAGTACTTC
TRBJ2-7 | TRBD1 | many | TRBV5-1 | CASSSGRGTGGEQYF | TGCGCCAGCAGCTCTGGGAGAGGGACAGGGGGCGAGCAGTACTTC
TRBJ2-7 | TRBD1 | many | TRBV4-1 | CASSRQGNSYEQYF | TGCGCCAGCAGCCGACAGGGGAACTCCTACGAGCAGTACTTC
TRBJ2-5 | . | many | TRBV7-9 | CASSSRGRTQETQYF | TGTGCCAGCAGTTCCCGTGGGCGGACACAAGAGACCCAGTACTTC
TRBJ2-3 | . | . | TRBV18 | CASSPPNGITDTQYF | TGTGCCAGCTCACCACCCAATGGGATCACAGATACGCAGTATTTT
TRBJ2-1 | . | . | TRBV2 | CASSRGQSSYNEQFF | TGTGCCAGCAGTAGAGGACAGAGCTCCTACAATGAGCAGTTCTTC
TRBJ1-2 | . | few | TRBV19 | CASSIPGRDGYTF | TGTGCCAGTAGTATCCCGGGAAGGGATGGCTACACCTTC
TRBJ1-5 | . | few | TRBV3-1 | CASSQGYFQPQHF | TGTGCCAGCAGCCAAGGCTACTTCCAGCCCCAGCATTTT
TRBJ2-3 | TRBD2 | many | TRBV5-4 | CASSLDNGLATQYF | TGTGCCAGCAGCTTGGACAACGGACTAGCAACGCAGTATTTT
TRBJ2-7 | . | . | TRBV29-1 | CSVFSMGENEQYF | TGCAGCGTTTTTTCGATGGGGGAAAACGAGCAGTACTTC
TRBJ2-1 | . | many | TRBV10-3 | CAISGAEESYNEQFF | TGTGCCATCAGTGGAGCCGAAGAGTCCTACAATGAGCAGTTCTTC
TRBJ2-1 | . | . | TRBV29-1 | CSVKFVLNEQFF | TGCAGCGTCAAATTTGTTTTAAATGAGCAGTTCTTC
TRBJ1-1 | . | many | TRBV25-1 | CASSGASEAFF | TGTGCCAGCAGCGGGGCCTCGGAAGCTTTCTTT
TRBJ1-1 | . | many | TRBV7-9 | CASSPAGGVTFF | TGTGCCAGCAGCCCGGCCGGAGGCGTAACTTTCTTT